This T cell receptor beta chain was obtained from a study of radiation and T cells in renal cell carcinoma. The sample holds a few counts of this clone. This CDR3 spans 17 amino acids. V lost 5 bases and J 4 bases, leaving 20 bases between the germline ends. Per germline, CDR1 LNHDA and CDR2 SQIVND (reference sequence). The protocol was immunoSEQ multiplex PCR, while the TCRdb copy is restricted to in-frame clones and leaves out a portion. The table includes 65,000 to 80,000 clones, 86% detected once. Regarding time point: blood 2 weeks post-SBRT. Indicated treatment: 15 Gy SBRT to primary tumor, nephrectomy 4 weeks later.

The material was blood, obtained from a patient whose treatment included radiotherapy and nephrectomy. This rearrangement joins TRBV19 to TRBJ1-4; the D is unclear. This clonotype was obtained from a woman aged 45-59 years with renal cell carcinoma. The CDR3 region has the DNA TGTGCCAGTAGTCCTCCGATTGAACAGACGGTTAATGAAAAACTGTTTTTT. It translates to CASSPPIEQTVNEKLFF.